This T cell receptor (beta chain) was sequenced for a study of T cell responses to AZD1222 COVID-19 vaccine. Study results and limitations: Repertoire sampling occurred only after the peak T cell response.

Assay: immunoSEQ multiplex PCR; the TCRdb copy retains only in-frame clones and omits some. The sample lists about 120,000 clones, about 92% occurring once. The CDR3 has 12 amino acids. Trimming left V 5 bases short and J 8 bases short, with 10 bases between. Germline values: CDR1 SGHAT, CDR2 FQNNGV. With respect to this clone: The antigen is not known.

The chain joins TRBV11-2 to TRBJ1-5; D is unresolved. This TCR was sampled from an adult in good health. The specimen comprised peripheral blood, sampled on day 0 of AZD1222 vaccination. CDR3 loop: CASSRNGEPQHF. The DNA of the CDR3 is TGTGCCAGCAGCCGCAACGGGGAGCCCCAGCATTTT.